These 11 T cell receptor beta chains were all obtained from the same sample, sequenced in a study of memory CD4+ T cells and cytomegalovirus serostatus. Some clones are missing from TCRdb's copy, which holds only in-frame ones; the method was immunoSEQ multiplex PCR. The sample records some 40,000 clones, approximately 79% being singletons. Single viable CD3+CD4+CD8-CD45RO+ cells were sorted as the memory CD4+ T cells. Sequencing used memory CD4+ T cells from blood. These receptors were collected from an adult in good health and CMV-seropositive.

V gene TRBV2 combines with J gene TRBJ2-5; tentative D call: TRBD1 (5 bases). Trimming took off 5 bases at V and 3 bases at J, with 19 bases between the two ends. Germline V gives CDR1 SNHLY, CDR2 FYNNEI. The CDR3 covers 16 residues. The CDR3 is CASSPPRASGEETQYF. The CDR3 DNA reads TGTGCCAGCAGTCCCCCCAGGGCATCGGGCGAAGAGACCCAGTACTTC.

The chain joins TRBV7-9 to TRBJ1-2; 9 nucleotides match TRBD1. The junction had 6 bases not matched to a gene; V was cut back by 8 bases and J by 8 bases. This CDR3 has 12 residues. Germline V gene lookup returns CDR1 SEHNR and CDR2 FQNEAQ (reference sequence). CDR3 protein: CASGNTGGGYTF. The CDR3 DNA reads as TGTGCCAGCGGAAATACAGGGGGCGGCTACACCTTC.

On this clone: The sample has other DNA sequences that encode this CDR3 too. J is TRBJ1-2 and V is TRBV2; 9 bases are shared with TRBD1. This CDR3 spans 12 amino acids. The V and J ends lost 8 bases and 4 bases, in that order; junction bases with no gene match: 2. Germline V lookup: CDR1 SNHLY, CDR2 FYNNEI. CDR3 protein: CASSDRGYGYTF. The CDR3 nucleotides read TGTGCCAGCTCGGACAGGGGCTATGGCTACACCTTC.

This clone was recorded only once. J is TRBJ2-3 and V is TRBV6-6; tentatively, D is TRBD2 (5 bases). With 6 bases removed from V and 3 bases from J, the gap between germline ends came to 7 bases. This CDR3 spans 12 amino acids. Germline CDR1 reads MNHNY; CDR2 reads SVGAGI (reference sequence). CDR3 sequence: CASRTGTDTQYF. The CDR3 region has the DNA TGTGCCAGCAGGACGGGGACAGATACGCAGTATTTT.

V and J are TRBV5-6 and TRBJ1-4; 8 positions agree with TRBD1. Germline trimming cut 2 bases from V and 4 bases from J; bases unmatched to any gene: 4. Per the germline V gene, CDR1 is SGHDT and CDR2 is YYEEEE. CDR3 size: 15 residues. In DNA form, the CDR3 reads TGTGCCAGCAGCTTAAAGACAGGGGTTAATGAAAAACTGTTTTTT. Translation: CASSLKTGVNEKLFF.

V usage is TRBV28 and J usage is TRBJ2-2; 11 nucleotides match TRBD2. Trimming took 6 bases from V and 6 from J; bases not matched to a gene: 9. This CDR3 has 16 amino acids. The germline V gene has CDR1 MDHEN and CDR2 SYDVKM. CDR3: CASRETGTSGSGELFF. The CDR3 nucleotides read TGTGCCAGCAGAGAGACCGGGACTAGCGGCTCCGGGGAGCTGTTTTTT.

The chain has TRBV29-1 and TRBJ1-2; D is uncertain. There are 14 residues in the CDR3. Trimming cost V 4 bases and J 7 bases, with 19 bases left between them. From germline, CDR1 is SQVTM and CDR2 ANQGSEA. This chain's CDR3 is CSVGIDLSIGGYTF. The DNA of the CDR3 is TGCAGCGTTGGGATCGACCTCAGTATCGGTGGCTACACCTTC.

The chain couples TRBV5-1 to TRBJ1-6; no clear D gene. V lost 0 bases and J lost 10, with 8 bases in between. Germline V gene lookup returns CDR1 SGHRS and CDR2 YFSETQ. The CDR3 consists of 13 residues. CDR3 sequence: CASSLDLGSPLHF. CDR3 nucleotides: TGCGCCAGCAGCTTGGATCTGGGATCACCCCTCCACTTT.

This clone was detected only once. The chain uses TRBV2 and TRBJ1-5; 7 bases align to TRBD1. V was pared by 5 bases and J by 5 bases, with 9 bases of the junction left unmatched. CDR3 length equals 15 residues. Germline V CDR1 and CDR2: SNHLY, FYNNEI. CDR3 nucleotides: TGTGCCAGCAGTTCCAGGGGAGGGGGCGATCAGCCCCAGCATTTT. It translates to CASSSRGGGDQPQHF.

This clone was observed a single time. This sequence joins TRBV5-1 and TRBJ1-1, with D possibly being TRBD1 (5 bases). Trimming took 5 bases from V and 0 from J, leaving 11 bases between them. CDR3 length: 14 amino acids. Looked up from germline, CDR1 is SGHRS and CDR2 is YFSETQ. The CDR3 here is CASSRAGMNTEAFF. The CDR3 coding sequence is TGCGCCAGCAGTCGCGCAGGGATGAACACTGAAGCTTTCTTT. The variable domain in full, with the rest retrieved from reference TRBV5-1 and TRBJ1-1, is KAGVTQTPRYLIKTRGQQVTLSCSPISGHRSVSWYQQTPGQGLQFLFEYFSETQRNKGNFPGRFSGRQFSNSRSEMNVSTLELGDSALYLCASSRAGMNTEAFFGQGTRLTVV.

The chain couples TRBV15 to TRBJ2-1; D might be TRBD2 (5 bases). The germline gives CDR1 LNHNV, CDR2 YYDKDF (reference sequence). The V and J ends lost 5 bases and 4 bases respectively, with 15 bases between them. The CDR3 has 15 residues. CDR3 bases: TGTGCCACCAGCCTCCCTTGGAGCGGTTACAATGAGCAGTTCTTC. This translates into CATSLPWSGYNEQFF.